This TCR beta chain was observed in a study of CD8 T cells in Susac syndrome. The RNA input was about 0.5 to 1 ug, and it was reverse transcribed with random hexamers. Each CDR3 protein is one row after TCRdb ran MiXCR on the immunoSEQ multiplex PCR reads. The table shows some 77,000 distinct CDR3 sequences, with roughly 93% occurring only once. This clonotype appeared a few times. The antigen remains unidentified. Study findings and constraints: There was no clonal expansion in the CD4+ T cell repertoires of Susac syndrome.

The germline V gene encodes CDR1 MGHRA and CDR2 YSYEKL. CDR3 length: 19 amino acids. V was clipped by 3 bases and J by 1 base; unmatched bases: 17. The chain joins TRBV4-1 to TRBJ2-7; 8 bases map to TRBD1. The sequenced sample was CD4+ T cells from PBMCs. This TCR was sampled from a human donor with Susac syndrome. CDR3 nucleotides: TGCGCCAGCAGCCATCCCCCCCCGGGACAGGAAAAAGCGTCCTACGAGCAGTACTTC. Protein product: CASSHPPPGQEKASYEQYF.